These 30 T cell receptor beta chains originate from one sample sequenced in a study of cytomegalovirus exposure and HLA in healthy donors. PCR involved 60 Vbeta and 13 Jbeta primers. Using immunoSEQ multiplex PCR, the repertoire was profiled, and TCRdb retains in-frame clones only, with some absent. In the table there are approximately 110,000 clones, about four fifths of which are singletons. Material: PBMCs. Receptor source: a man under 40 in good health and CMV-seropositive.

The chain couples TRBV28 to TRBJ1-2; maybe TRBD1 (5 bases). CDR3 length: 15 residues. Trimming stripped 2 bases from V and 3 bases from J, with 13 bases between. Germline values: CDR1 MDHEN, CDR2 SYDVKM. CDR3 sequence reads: CASSLIQGGDYGYTF. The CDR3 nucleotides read TGTGCCAGCAGTTTAATCCAGGGAGGGGACTATGGCTACACCTTC.

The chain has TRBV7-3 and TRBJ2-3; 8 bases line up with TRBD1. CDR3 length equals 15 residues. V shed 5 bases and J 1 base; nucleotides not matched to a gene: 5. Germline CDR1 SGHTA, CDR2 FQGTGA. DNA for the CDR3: TGTGCCAGCAGCGTACAGGGGGGCGGCACAGATACGCAGTATTTT. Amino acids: CASSVQGGGTDTQYF.

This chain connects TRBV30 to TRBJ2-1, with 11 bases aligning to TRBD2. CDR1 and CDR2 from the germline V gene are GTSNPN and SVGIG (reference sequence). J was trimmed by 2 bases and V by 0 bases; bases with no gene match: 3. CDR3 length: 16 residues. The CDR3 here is CAWSVVAGGPYNEQFF. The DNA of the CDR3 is TGTGCCTGGAGTGTCGTAGCGGGAGGGCCCTACAATGAGCAGTTCTTC.

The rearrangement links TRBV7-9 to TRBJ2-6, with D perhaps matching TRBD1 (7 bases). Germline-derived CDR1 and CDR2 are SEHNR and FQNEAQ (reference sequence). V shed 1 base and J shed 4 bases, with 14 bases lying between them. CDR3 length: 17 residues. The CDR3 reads CASSLGDREAGANVLTF. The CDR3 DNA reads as TGTGCCAGCAGCTTAGGTGACAGGGAGGCCGGGGCCAACGTCCTGACTTTC.

The chain's CDR3 is CAISAVGNTIYF. In nucleotides, the CDR3 is TGTGCCATCAGTGCTGTAGGAAACACCATATATTTT. V is TRBV10-3 and J is TRBJ1-3; D gene uncertain. V was cut by 4 bases and J by 4 bases, with 5 bases left in between. This CDR3 region has 12 residues. CDR1 is ENHRY, CDR2 SYGVKD, per germline.

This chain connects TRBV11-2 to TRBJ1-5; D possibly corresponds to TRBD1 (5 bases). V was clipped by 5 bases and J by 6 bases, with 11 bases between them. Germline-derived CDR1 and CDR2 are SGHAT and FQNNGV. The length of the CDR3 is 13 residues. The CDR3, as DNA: TGTGCCAGCAGCCTCAATAGGGGTCAGCCCCAGCATTTT. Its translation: CASSLNRGQPQHF. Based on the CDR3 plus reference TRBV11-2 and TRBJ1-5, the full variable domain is EAGVAQSPRYKIIEKRQSVAFWCNPISGHATLYWYQQILGQGPKLLIQFQNNGVVDDSQLPKDRFSAERLKGVDSTLKIQPAKLEDSAVYLCASSLNRGQPQHFGDGTRLSIL.

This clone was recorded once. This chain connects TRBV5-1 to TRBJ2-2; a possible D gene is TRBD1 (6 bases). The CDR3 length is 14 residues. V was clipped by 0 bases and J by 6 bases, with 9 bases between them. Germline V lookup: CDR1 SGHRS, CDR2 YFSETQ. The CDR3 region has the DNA TGCGCCAGCAGCTTGGGACAGGACCCCGGGGAGCTGTTTTTT. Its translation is CASSLGQDPGELFF.

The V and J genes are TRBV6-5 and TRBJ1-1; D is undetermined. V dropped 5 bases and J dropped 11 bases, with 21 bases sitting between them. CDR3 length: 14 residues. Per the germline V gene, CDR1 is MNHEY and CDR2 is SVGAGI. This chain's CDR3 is CASSLLGLGGRAFF. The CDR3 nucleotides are TGTGCCAGCAGTCTTTTAGGATTAGGAGGTCGGGCTTTCTTT.

Here the CDR3 reads CASRIGNPGTGSTDTQYF. CDR3 in DNA: TGCGCCAGCAGGATTGGTAACCCCGGGACAGGGAGCACAGATACGCAGTATTTT. This chain connects TRBV5-1 to TRBJ2-3; TRBD1 matches 9 bases. V lost 5 bases and J lost 0; bases outside the gene matches: 13. Per germline, CDR1 SGHRS and CDR2 YFSETQ. The CDR3 runs to 18 residues. Full variable domain (rest looked up from reference TRBV5-1 and TRBJ2-3): KAGVTQTPRYLIKTRGQQVTLSCSPISGHRSVSWYQQTPGQGLQFLFEYFSETQRNKGNFPGRFSGRQFSNSRSEMNVSTLELGDSALYLCASRIGNPGTGSTDTQYFGPGTRLTVL.

The CDR3 DNA sequence: TGTGCCAGCAGCTTACGGCGGGACTCTAGCACAGATACGCAGTATTTT. The encoded protein is CASSLRRDSSTDTQYF. The chain combines TRBV7-8 with TRBJ2-3; the D gene is possibly TRBD2 (6 bases). V lost 2 bases to trimming and J lost 0 bases, with 12 bases between them. Germline CDR1 is SGHVS and CDR2 is FQNEAQ. The CDR3 contains 16 residues. Looking up the rest from reference TRBV7-8 and TRBJ2-3 gives the full variable domain: GAGVSQSPRYKVAKRGQDVALRCDPISGHVSLFWYQQALGQGPEFLTYFQNEAQLDKSGLPSDRFFAERPEGSVSTLKIQRTQQEDSAVYLCASSLRRDSSTDTQYFGPGTRLTVL.

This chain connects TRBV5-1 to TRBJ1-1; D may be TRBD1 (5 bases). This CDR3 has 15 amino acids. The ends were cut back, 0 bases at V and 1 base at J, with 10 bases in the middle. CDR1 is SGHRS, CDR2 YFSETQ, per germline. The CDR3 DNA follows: TGCGCCAGCAGCTTGGAGTGGGGGGGGAACACTGAAGCTTTCTTT. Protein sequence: CASSLEWGGNTEAFF.

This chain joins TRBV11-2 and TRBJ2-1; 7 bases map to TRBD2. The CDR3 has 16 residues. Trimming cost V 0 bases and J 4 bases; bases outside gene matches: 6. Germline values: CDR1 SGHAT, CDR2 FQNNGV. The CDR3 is CASSLEDAGGYNEQFF. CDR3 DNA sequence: TGTGCCAGCAGCTTAGAAGATGCCGGGGGGTACAATGAGCAGTTCTTC.

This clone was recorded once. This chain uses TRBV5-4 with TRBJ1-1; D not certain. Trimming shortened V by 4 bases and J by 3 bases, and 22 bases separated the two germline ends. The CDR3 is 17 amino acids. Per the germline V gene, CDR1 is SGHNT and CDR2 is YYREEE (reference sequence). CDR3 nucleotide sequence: TGTGCCAGCAGCCTAGAGTTCAGACCCCTTTCCTACACTGAAGCTTTCTTT. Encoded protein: CASSLEFRPLSYTEAFF.

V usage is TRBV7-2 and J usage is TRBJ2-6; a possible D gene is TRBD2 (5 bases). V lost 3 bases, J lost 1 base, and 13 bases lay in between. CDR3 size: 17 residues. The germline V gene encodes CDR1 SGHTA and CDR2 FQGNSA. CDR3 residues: CASSLKPRGSGANVLTF. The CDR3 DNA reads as TGTGCCAGCAGCTTGAAGCCTCGAGGGTCTGGGGCCAACGTCCTGACTTTC.

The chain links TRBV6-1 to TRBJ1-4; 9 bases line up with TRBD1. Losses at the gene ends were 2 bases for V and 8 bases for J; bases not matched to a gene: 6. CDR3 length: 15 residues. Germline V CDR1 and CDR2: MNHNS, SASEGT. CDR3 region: CASSEIWDREEKLFF. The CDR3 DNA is TGTGCCAGCAGTGAAATTTGGGACAGGGAGGAAAAACTGTTTTTT.

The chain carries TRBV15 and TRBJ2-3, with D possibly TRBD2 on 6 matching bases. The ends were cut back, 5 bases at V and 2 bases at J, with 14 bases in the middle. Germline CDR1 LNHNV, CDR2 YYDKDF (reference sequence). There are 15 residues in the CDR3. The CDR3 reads CATSRWGLDTDTQYF. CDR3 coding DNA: TGTGCCACCAGCCGCTGGGGACTCGACACAGATACGCAGTATTTT. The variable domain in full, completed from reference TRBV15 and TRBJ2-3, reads DAMVIQNPRYQVTQFGKPVTLSCSQTLNHNVMYWYQQKSSQAPKLLFHYYDKDFNNEADTPDNFQSRRPNTSFCFLDIRSPGLGDTAMYLCATSRWGLDTDTQYFGPGTRLTVL.

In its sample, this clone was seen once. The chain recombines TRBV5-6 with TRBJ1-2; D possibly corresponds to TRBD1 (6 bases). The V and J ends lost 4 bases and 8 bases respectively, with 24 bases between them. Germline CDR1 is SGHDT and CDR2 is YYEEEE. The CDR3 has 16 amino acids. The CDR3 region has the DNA TGTGCCAGCAGCCTCTCCCCCAGGGGAGAGGCGAGGGGCTACACCTTC. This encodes CASSLSPRGEARGYTF.

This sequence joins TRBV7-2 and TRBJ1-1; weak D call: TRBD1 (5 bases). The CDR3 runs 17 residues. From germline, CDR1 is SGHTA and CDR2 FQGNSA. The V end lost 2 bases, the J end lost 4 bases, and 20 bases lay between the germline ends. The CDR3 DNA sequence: TGTGCCAGCAGCTTATGGGAAAACTGGGGCGCAGGCACTGAAGCTTTCTTT. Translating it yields CASSLWENWGAGTEAFF.

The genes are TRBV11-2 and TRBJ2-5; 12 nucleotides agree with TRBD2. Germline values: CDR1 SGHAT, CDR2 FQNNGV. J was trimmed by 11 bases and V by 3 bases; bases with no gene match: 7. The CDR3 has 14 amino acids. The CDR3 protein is CASSFTRTSGEQYF. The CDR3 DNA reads TGTGCCAGCAGCTTCACGAGGACTAGCGGGGAACAGTACTTC.

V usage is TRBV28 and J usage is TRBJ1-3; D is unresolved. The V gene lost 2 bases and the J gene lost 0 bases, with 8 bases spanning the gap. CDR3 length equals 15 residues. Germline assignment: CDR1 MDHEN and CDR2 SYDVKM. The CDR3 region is CASSLELSSGNTIYF. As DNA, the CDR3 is TGTGCCAGCAGTTTAGAGTTGAGCTCTGGAAACACCATATATTTT.

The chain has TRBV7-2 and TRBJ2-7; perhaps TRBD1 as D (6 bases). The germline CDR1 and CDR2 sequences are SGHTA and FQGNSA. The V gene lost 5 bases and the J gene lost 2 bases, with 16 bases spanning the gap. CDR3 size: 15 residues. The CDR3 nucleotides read TGTGCCAGCAGCCTAAAGGGTGGGGGCCCCTACGAGCAGTACTTC. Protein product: CASSLKGGGPYEQYF.

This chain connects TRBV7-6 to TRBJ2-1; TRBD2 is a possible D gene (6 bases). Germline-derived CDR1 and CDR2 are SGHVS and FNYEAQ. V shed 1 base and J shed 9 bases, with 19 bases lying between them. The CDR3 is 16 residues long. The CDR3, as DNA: TGTGCCAGCAGCTTAGGTTTTTGGGGCAGGGAGGCTGAGCAGTTCTTC. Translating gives CASSLGFWGREAEQFF. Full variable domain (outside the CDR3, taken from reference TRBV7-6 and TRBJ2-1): GAGVSQSPRYKVTKRGQDVALRCDPISGHVSLYWYRQALGQGPEFLTYFNYEAQQDKSGLPNDRFSAERPEGSISTLTIQRTEQRDSAMYRCASSLGFWGREAEQFFGPGTRLTVL.

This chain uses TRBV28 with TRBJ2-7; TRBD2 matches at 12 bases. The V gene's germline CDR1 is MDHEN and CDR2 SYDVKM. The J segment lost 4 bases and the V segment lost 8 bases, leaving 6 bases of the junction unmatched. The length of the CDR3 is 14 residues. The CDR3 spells CASGTGLAGYEQYV. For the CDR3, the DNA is TGTGCCAGCGGGACGGGACTAGCGGGTTACGAGCAGTACGTC.

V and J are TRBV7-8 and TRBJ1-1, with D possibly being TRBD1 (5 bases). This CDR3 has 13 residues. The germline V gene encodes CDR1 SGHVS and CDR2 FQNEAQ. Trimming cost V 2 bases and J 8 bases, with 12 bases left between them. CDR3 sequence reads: CASSLFRQGEAFF. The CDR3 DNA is TGTGCCAGCAGCTTATTTCGCCAGGGAGAAGCTTTCTTT.

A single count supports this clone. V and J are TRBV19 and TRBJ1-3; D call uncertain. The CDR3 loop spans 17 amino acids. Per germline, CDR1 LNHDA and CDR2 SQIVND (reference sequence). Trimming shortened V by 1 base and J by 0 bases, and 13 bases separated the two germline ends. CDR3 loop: CASSIGGLLFSGNTIYF. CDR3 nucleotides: TGTGCCAGTAGTATAGGCGGGCTACTATTCTCTGGAAACACCATATATTTT. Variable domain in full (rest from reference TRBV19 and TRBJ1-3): DGGITQSPKYLFRKEGQNVTLSCEQNLNHDAMYWYRQDPGQGLRLIYYSQIVNDFQKGDIAEGYSVSREKKESFPLTVTSAQKNPTAFYLCASSIGGLLFSGNTIYFGEGSWLTVV.

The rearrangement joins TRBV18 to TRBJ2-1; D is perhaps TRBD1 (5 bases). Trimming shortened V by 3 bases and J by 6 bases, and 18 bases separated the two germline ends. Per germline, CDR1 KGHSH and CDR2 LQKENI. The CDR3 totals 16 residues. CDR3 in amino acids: CASSPLGRGVGNEQFF. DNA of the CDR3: TGTGCCAGCTCACCGCTGGGGCGAGGAGTTGGCAATGAGCAGTTCTTC.

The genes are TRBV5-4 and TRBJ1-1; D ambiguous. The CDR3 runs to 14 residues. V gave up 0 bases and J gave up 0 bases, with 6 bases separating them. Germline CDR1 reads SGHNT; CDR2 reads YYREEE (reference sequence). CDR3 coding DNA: TGTGCCAGCAGCTTGGGAAACATGAACACTGAAGCTTTCTTT. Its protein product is CASSLGNMNTEAFF.

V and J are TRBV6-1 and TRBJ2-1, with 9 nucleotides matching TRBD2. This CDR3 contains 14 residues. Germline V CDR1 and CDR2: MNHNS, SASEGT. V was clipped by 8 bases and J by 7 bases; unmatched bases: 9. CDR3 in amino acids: CASLEREVVNEQFF. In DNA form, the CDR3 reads TGTGCCAGCCTTGAGCGGGAGGTAGTAAATGAGCAGTTCTTC.

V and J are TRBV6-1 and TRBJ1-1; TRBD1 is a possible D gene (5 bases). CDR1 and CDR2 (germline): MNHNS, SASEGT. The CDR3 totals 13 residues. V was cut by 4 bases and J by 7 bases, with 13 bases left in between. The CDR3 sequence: CASSVGAFVEAFF. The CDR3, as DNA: TGTGCCAGCAGTGTTGGGGCGTTCGTTGAAGCTTTCTTT.

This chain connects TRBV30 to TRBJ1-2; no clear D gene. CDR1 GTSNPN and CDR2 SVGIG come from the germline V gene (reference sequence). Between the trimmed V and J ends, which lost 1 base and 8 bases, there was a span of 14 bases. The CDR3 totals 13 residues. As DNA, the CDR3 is TGTGCCTGGAGTGCCGGAGGCGCGGGGGGCTACACCTTC. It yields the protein CAWSAGGAGGYTF.